This T cell receptor (beta chain) is drawn from a study of T cells after posttransplantation cyclophosphamide. The CDR3 has 14 residues. Germline CDR1 is LNHNV and CDR2 is YYDKDF (reference sequence). TCRdb's copy holds only in-frame clones and misses some; the assay was immunoSEQ multiplex PCR. The sample consists of 45,000 to 65,000 clones, 90% to 95% of them appearing once. With regard to this clone: Its target is not known. The junction and the germline gene differ at one end; a read error may be behind it.

Study-wide findings and caveats: Recipient CMV seropositivity and CMV reactivation strongly tracked TRB clonality.

Sequences were obtained from PBMCs. The source is a woman in her twenties or thirties in good health and a related stem cell transplant donor. The chain has TRBV15 and TRBJ1-1; 8 bases align to TRBD1. CDR3 protein: CATSRDSGGVGALF. In DNA, the CDR3 is TGTGCCACCAGCAGAGACTCAGGGGGCGTGGGCGCTCTCTTT.